The T cell receptor (beta chain) described here comes from a study of cytomegalovirus exposure and HLA in healthy donors. V dropped 0 bases and J dropped 2 bases, with 13 bases sitting between them. The CDR3 is 16 residues long. Germline V lookup: CDR1 SGHRS, CDR2 YFSETQ. Assay used: immunoSEQ multiplex PCR; TCRdb lists only in-frame clones, some missing. The sample has around 98,000 clones; roughly 87% are singletons. Sequencing was performed on PBMCs. The genes are TRBV5-1 and TRBJ2-3, with a tentative D call TRBD2 (6 bases). The TCR sequence derives from a young man in good health and CMV-seropositive. CDR3 sequence reads: CASSLGRSGDTDTQYF. CDR3 sequence (DNA): TGCGCCAGCAGCTTGGGTCGTAGCGGAGACACAGATACGCAGTATTTT.